Sequencing of this TCR beta chain was carried out in a study of blood T cells in healthy people across ages. Study background: Template switching picked up about one barcoded beta molecule for each two T cells.

This clonotype came up many times. The target antigen is unknown. A sample-barcoded 5' primer and a J-beta primer mix were used in a second PCR of roughly 7 to 11 cycles. A single record per CDR3 protein comes from TCRdb applying MiXCR to the 5' RACE reads. The profile shows some 640,000 distinct CDR3 sequences, about 28% of them singletons. The study, taken as a whole, reports: Researchers deemed the diversity estimates from one million T cells underestimates.

This TCR was recovered from an elderly woman in good health. Sequencing was performed on blood.

The DNA of the CDR3 is TGTGCCACCAGCAGGATACAGGGTGGTGGCTACACCTTC. Its translation: CATSRIQGGGYTF. The chain uses TRBV15 and TRBJ1-2, with D maybe TRBD1 (6 bases). Germline-derived CDR1 and CDR2 are LNHNV and YYDKDF (reference sequence). The CDR3 length is 13 residues. Trimming took 3 bases from V and 7 from J, leaving 12 bases between them.